A selection of T cell receptor beta chains follows, all from one sample in a study of T cell responses to AZD1222 COVID-19 vaccine. Profiling relied on immunoSEQ multiplex PCR, and the TCRdb table lists in-frame clones only, not all of them. The sample holds some 140,000 clones; approximately 93% are singletons and the top ten take more than 0.7%. The material was peripheral blood, obtained on day 0 of AZD1222 vaccination. The source of these receptors is an adult in good health. CDR3s include the opening cysteine and the closing phenylalanine or tryptophan. The D gene is left open where the match is weak. Rows may omit the clone size; those that give it use once, few, many or a size class.

j_call: TRBJ1-1; v_call: TRBV5-4; cdr3_length: 15; clone_size: NA; d_call: TRBD1; cdr3_nt: TGTGCCAGCAGCTTGGCAGGGACAGGAGGGACTGAAGCTTTCTTT; cdr3_aa: CASSLAGTGGTEAFF
j_call: TRBJ1-5; v_call: TRBV5-6; cdr3_length: 13; clone_size: NA; d_call: NA; cdr3_nt: TGTGCCAGCAGCCTTCGTTTCAATCAGCCCCAGCATTTT; cdr3_aa: CASSLRFNQPQHF
j_call: TRBJ1-2; v_call: TRBV30; cdr3_length: 12; clone_size: NA; d_call: NA; cdr3_nt: TGTGCCTGGAGGGGGAACAGGGATGGCTACACCTTC; cdr3_aa: CAWRGNRDGYTF
j_call: TRBJ1-4; v_call: TRBV3-1/TRBV3-2; cdr3_length: 14; clone_size: NA; d_call: NA; cdr3_nt: TGTGCCAGCAGCCAGGGGGGAACTAATGAAAAACTGTTTTTT; cdr3_aa: CASSQGGTNEKLFF
j_call: TRBJ2-6; v_call: TRBV15; cdr3_length: 16; clone_size: NA; d_call: NA; cdr3_nt: TGTGCCACCTGGGCATCGGGGCCCGTGGGGGCCAACGTCCTGACTTTC; cdr3_aa: CATWASGPVGANVLTF
j_call: TRBJ1-2; v_call: TRBV6-5; cdr3_length: 15; clone_size: NA; d_call: TRBD1; cdr3_nt: TGTGCCAGCAGTCGGGTTTACAGGGGATCGTCTGGCTACACCTTC; cdr3_aa: CASSRVYRGSSGYTF
j_call: TRBJ2-1; v_call: TRBV18; cdr3_length: 16; clone_size: once; d_call: NA; cdr3_nt: TGTGCCAGCTCACCACCGTCACCCCGCAGGGACAATGAGCAGTTCTTC; cdr3_aa: CASSPPSPRRDNEQFF
j_call: TRBJ2-7; v_call: TRBV6-5; cdr3_length: 15; clone_size: NA; d_call: TRBD1; cdr3_nt: TGTGCCAGCAGGGGGCCGATGACAGGGGCCTACGAGCAGTACTTC; cdr3_aa: CASRGPMTGAYEQYF
j_call: TRBJ1-3; v_call: TRBV6-5; cdr3_length: 14; clone_size: NA; d_call: NA; cdr3_nt: TGTGCCAGCAGACCACTGGGGGGTGGAAACACCATATATTTT; cdr3_aa: CASRPLGGGNTIYF
j_call: TRBJ1-2; v_call: TRBV13; cdr3_length: 18; clone_size: NA; d_call: NA; cdr3_nt: TGTGCCAGCAGCTTACGAAGGATCCGAGAGGGAGGGAACTATGGCTACACCTTC; cdr3_aa: CASSLRRIREGGNYGYTF
j_call: TRBJ2-3; v_call: TRBV10-1; cdr3_length: 20; clone_size: NA; d_call: TRBD2; cdr3_nt: TGCGCCAGCATTCTAACTCGACTAGCGGGGGGGCCTTTGATCGCAGATACGCAGTATTTT; cdr3_aa: CASILTRLAGGPLIADTQYF
j_call: TRBJ2-1; v_call: TRBV20-1; cdr3_length: 11; clone_size: once; d_call: NA; cdr3_nt: TGCAGTGCTAGGGCATGGAATGAGCAGTTCTTC; cdr3_aa: CSARAWNEQFF
j_call: TRBJ2-7; v_call: TRBV27; cdr3_length: 16; clone_size: NA; d_call: TRBD1; cdr3_nt: TGTGCCAGCAGTACGACTCCGGGACAGGGCCTGTACGAGCAGTACTTC; cdr3_aa: CASSTTPGQGLYEQYF
j_call: TRBJ2-2; v_call: TRBV5-4; cdr3_length: 15; clone_size: once; d_call: NA; cdr3_nt: TGTGCCAGCAGCTTGGAACAGGGCTACACCGGGGAGCTGTTTTTT; cdr3_aa: CASSLEQGYTGELFF
j_call: TRBJ1-2; v_call: TRBV6-5; cdr3_length: 14; clone_size: NA; d_call: TRBD1; cdr3_nt: TGTGCCAGCAGTTACGGGGACAGCGGCTATGGCTACACCTTC; cdr3_aa: CASSYGDSGYGYTF
j_call: TRBJ1-2; v_call: TRBV15; cdr3_length: 15; clone_size: NA; d_call: NA; cdr3_nt: TGTGCCACCAGCAGTCTTTTGGCCTCAGGTGAAGGCTACACCTTC; cdr3_aa: CATSSLLASGEGYTF
j_call: TRBJ1-3; v_call: TRBV11-2; cdr3_length: 15; clone_size: once; d_call: TRBD1; cdr3_nt: TGTGCCAGCAGCTCTGGACAGGGCGTTGGAAACACCATATATTTT; cdr3_aa: CASSSGQGVGNTIYF
j_call: TRBJ2-5; v_call: TRBV9; cdr3_length: 16; clone_size: NA; d_call: NA; cdr3_nt: TGTGCCAGCAGCGTCCAAAGCGGGCCGTACCAAGAGACCCAGTACTTC; cdr3_aa: CASSVQSGPYQETQYF
j_call: TRBJ2-3; v_call: TRBV10-2; cdr3_length: 9; clone_size: NA; d_call: NA; cdr3_nt: TGCGCCAGCGGATCTACGCAGTATTTT; cdr3_aa: CASGSTQYF
j_call: TRBJ1-2; v_call: TRBV6-5; cdr3_length: 12; clone_size: NA; d_call: NA; cdr3_nt: TGTGCCAGCGTAGACGCGGTCGGCGGCTACACCTTC; cdr3_aa: CASVDAVGGYTF
j_call: TRBJ1-1; v_call: TRBV5-1; cdr3_length: 15; clone_size: NA; d_call: TRBD1; cdr3_nt: TGCGCCAGCAGCTTGGATTACAGGGGGGGAACTGAAGCTTTCTTT; cdr3_aa: CASSLDYRGGTEAFF